Given below is one T cell receptor (beta chain) in context. This clone was counted between two and nine times. Which antigen it targets is not known. Within one base of it there is no much larger clone, and no base qualities were kept. This record comes from a study of blood T cell repertoires in COVID-19 (dated by TCRdb to 2018 to 2020). Some background on the complete study: Samples covering the acute and convalescent phases of COVID-19 were provided by collaborators in the United States, Italy and Spain. The repertoires were made available in a free public database intended to serve as a resource for research on the immune response to SARS-CoV-2. A de-identified subject ID, COVID-19 status, age in years and sex were almost always included in the sample metadata. Where available, HLA class I and class II types were taken from metadata supplied by the sample provider and were not determined by assay-based typing. Subjects who had been exposed to COVID-19, were actively infected with it, or had recovered from it provided the deeply sampled blood TCRbeta repertoires that made up the dataset. The prospective study material was composed of cDNA or gDNA derived from T cells, B-cell-depleted T cells, or PBMCs. The samples were drawn from the first 160 participants of the ongoing ImmuneRACE study and from 1,200 or so subjects provided by 6 global collaborators.

Results and caveats for the whole study, not just this receptor: How much clinical and demographic metadata was included differed by source and by participant, and the metadata was provided uncurated.

The immunoSEQ Assay, a bias-controlled multiplex PCR, was used to amplify TCRbeta CDR3 regions from genomic DNA. Per the original workflow: The number of nucleated cells in each sample was estimated by amplification of reference gene primers within the assay. To quantify the absolute abundance of each unique TCRbeta CDR3 rearrangement, sequence reads were collapsed and filtered. For each sample, productive Simpson clonality was calculated by taking the square root of Simpson's diversity index across productive rearrangements. Imported from immuneACCESS, the table was reduced by TCRdb to in-frame sequences with V and J called. These copies leave out some clones; in studies compared against another copy, an unresolved V gene accounts for under half, and the cause of the remainder is not known. V, J and clone size derive from that table, while D and trimming were established from the DNA sequence. This sample lists hundreds of thousands of clones; more than 85% were detected once. The top ten clonotypes cover under 1.3% of the sample.

In the prospective study, participants were about 18 to 95 years old, resided in approximately 25 geographic areas of the United States, and were enrolled through a virtual design. In the prospective study, cohorts were assigned on the basis of participant-reported clinical history obtained from a screening survey and a study questionnaire. ImmuneRACE Cohort 3 recovered participants were defined by two consecutive negative NP/OP PCR tests, healthcare professional clearance, or symptom resolution. Mobile phlebotomists in the prospective study collected whole blood, serum and a nasopharyngeal or oropharyngeal swab from every participant. Participants in the prospective study had the option to provide additional blood draws and questionnaires over an approximately 2-month period. Before DNA extraction, prospective study blood samples were shipped either frozen or at room temperature. CDR3 length: 14 amino acids, cysteine to phenylalanine. The DNA shown is the 42-base CDR3, in frame from base 1. CDR1 is given as MNHEY and CDR2 as SVGAGI, both from the germline V gene. Clipping removes 6 bases from V and 4 bases from J, with 5 as the unmatched junction base count.

This TCR was recovered from a woman aged 30 to 39 who had recovered from COVID-19. Source material: PBMCs or T cells enriched from blood (not recorded which). The rearranged chain carries TRBV6-5 and TRBJ1-2, with 10 bases aligning to TRBD1. DNA sequence: TGTGCCAGCAGCAGGACAGGGGGAGGCTATGGCTACACCTTC. Translated, this gives CASSRTGGGYGYTF.